Reported below is one T cell receptor beta chain. Antigen specificity is unknown. Additional DNA sequences in this sample encode the identical CDR3. This entry belongs to a study of shared clonotypes between healthy human individuals. About the study: CD4 naive cells filled three plates per donor, CD4 memory three, CD8 naive two and CD8 memory one. Overall study findings and caveats: Approximately 4.9% of naive CD4 clonotypes were shared across a handful of donors.

Selected positively for CCR7 and CD45RO-negative, naive CD8 cells excluded terminally differentiated effector memory CD45RA+ cells. The CDR3 has 14 amino acids. The ends lost 4 bases at V and 3 bases at J; junction bases unmatched: 4. CDR1 is SGDLS and CDR2 is YYNGEE in the germline V gene. TCRdb's copy holds only in-frame clones and misses some; the assay was immunoSEQ multiplex PCR. The sample has roughly 2.1 million clones, about 93% seen once. This TCR came from a man younger than 35 in good health. Some clones in this sample may be carry-over from other donors' samples. The sequencing input was naive CD8+ T cells from PBMCs. The V gene is TRBV9, the J gene TRBJ2-7, with TRBD1 matching 10 bases. CDR3: CASSPGTGVYEQYF. The DNA for the CDR3 is TGTGCCAGCAGCCCCGGGACAGGGGTCTACGAGCAGTACTTC.